This T cell receptor (beta chain) was identified during a study of T cell responses to AZD1222 COVID-19 vaccine. The method was immunoSEQ multiplex PCR; TCRdb's version includes in-frame clones alone and lacks a portion of them. The sample has 130,000 to 150,000 clones, 90% seen once. The V end lost 0 bases, the J end lost 8 bases, and 16 bases lay between the germline ends. The CDR3 has 16 amino acids. Germline values: CDR1 SGHTA, CDR2 FQGNSA. Details on this clone: The target antigen is unknown.

Overall study findings and caveats: In a largely white British group with more females than males, clonal diversity was possibly underestimated. Baseline serology detected seropositivity in only six AZD1222 recipients. Nearly half of unique spike-specific TCRs reportedly avoided B.1.351 and B.1.1.7 mutated regions. An increase in Spike-specific TCR breadth and depth was observed after two AZD1222 doses.

The chain links TRBV7-2 to TRBJ1-4; no firm D call. Sequences were derived from peripheral blood, sampled on day 0 of AZD1222 vaccination. This TCR was sampled from an adult in good health. CDR3 nucleotides: TGTGCCAGCAGCTTAGCAGTTACTCAGGTATCGGAAAAACTGTTTTTT. This encodes CASSLAVTQVSEKLFF.